The sequence of this T cell receptor beta chain was determined in a study of blood T cell repertoires in COVID-19. Study background: Spain, Italy and the United States supplied samples that represented acute and convalescent COVID-19.

Germline V gene lookup returns CDR1 MNHEY and CDR2 SVGAGI. CDR3 length equals 16 residues. V shed 2 bases and J 4 bases; nucleotides not matched to a gene: 4. Under the authors' procedure: Amplification of reference gene primers provided the estimated nucleated cell counts. The assay was immunoSEQ multiplex PCR, and TCRdb's table has in-frame clones only and misses some. D and trimming come from the DNA, and the V and J calls and clone size come from that table. The repertoire holds under 300,000 clones, 65% to 85% seen once, with more than 1.1% in the top ten. This TCR came from a human donor with COVID-19, enrolled during active disease. The donor label of this sample is uncertain. The V and J genes are TRBV6-5 and TRBJ2-5; 13 positions match TRBD2. Sequencing was performed on peripheral blood. This CDR3 is CASSYGTSGIGETQYF. CDR3 bases: TGTGCCAGCAGTTACGGGACTAGCGGGATCGGAGAGACCCAGTACTTC.